The sequence of this TCR beta chain was determined in a study of shared clonotypes between healthy human individuals. About the study: Those who served as donors were a couple of women and a few men between the ages of 18 and 49. Study-level points and caveats: Donor clonotype sharing was expected to depend on sequencing depth.

Profiled with immunoSEQ multiplex PCR; TCRdb holds only in-frame clones, not every one. Of 650,000 to 800,000 clones detected, under 95% appear once; the ten largest clones hold about 24%. With regard to this clone: What it binds is not known.

Germline-derived CDR1 and CDR2 are SGHVS and FNYEAQ. The CDR3 extends over 13 amino acids. Trimming cost V 8 bases and J 5 bases, with 13 bases left between them. Only CD45RO-negative cells positively selected for CCR7 counted as naive CD8 cells, so terminally differentiated effector memory CD45RA+ cells were excluded. The chain uses TRBV7-6 and TRBJ1-5; D is perhaps TRBD1 (5 bases). Sequencing input: naive CD8+ T cells sorted from blood. The clonotype was recovered from a man aged 30 to 39 in good health. The CDR3 DNA follows: TGTGCCAGCCAGGGCGGGTGGGATCAGCCCCAGCATTTT. Translation: CASQGGWDQPQHF.